This entry lists 24 T cell receptor beta chains sequenced from one sample in a study of T-cell reconstitution after alpha-beta-depleted transplantation in children (dated by TCRdb to the mid-2010s). Sample treatment or condition, as interpreted from the label and publication: allogeneic hematopoietic cell transplantation with graft depleted of TCRalphabeta T cells and CD19 B cells. Library creation used PCR. TCRdb records Illumina HiSeq 2500 as the sequencer. Molecular barcoding was employed in the preparation of TCR libraries, with unique molecular identifiers being used to normalize TCRbeta repertoire quantification. TCRdb ran its own pipeline on the public reads, namely fastp trimming at Q25 and MiXCR clone calling, and kept in-frame beta chains. CDR3 protein sequences are deduplicated, and each keeps its most common genes and DNA. This sample has around 190,000 distinct CDR3 sequences in its table, and roughly 6.6% of those were observed once. Approximately 6% of the sample comes from the top ten.

This specimen consisted of PBMCs, obtained before TCRalphabeta/CD19-depleted stem cell transplant. The receptors stem from a boy aged 2 to 9 with acute lymphoblastic leukemia, due to receive a stem cell transplant.

This clonotype came up many times. J is TRBJ2-7 and V is TRBV6-2 or TRBV6-3; 9 nucleotides align to TRBD2. CDR3 size: 13 residues. CDR1 MNHEY and CDR2 SVGEGT come from the germline V gene. The junction had 7 bases not matched to a gene; V was cut back by 7 bases and J by 6 bases. The CDR3 DNA sequence: TGTGCCAGCACTTTGGGACTAGCTTCCGAGCAGTACTTC. Its protein is CASTLGLASEQYF.

This clonotype was seen at least ten times. This chain uses TRBV4-2 with TRBJ2-2, with D perhaps matching TRBD1 (6 bases). Germline V gene sequence: CDR1 LGHNA, CDR2 YNFKEQ. The length of the CDR3 is 14 residues. The ends were cut back, 4 bases at V and 2 bases at J, with 8 bases in the middle. The CDR3 DNA reads as TGTGCCAGCAGCCTCGGGACAAACACCGGGGAGCTGTTTTTT. It encodes CASSLGTNTGELFF.

This clonotype was observed many times. The genes are TRBV27 and TRBJ2-7, with unresolved D. Germline CDR1 reads MNHEY; CDR2 reads SMNVEV (reference sequence). V was clipped by 9 bases and J by 4 bases, with 7 bases between them. This CDR3 region has 10 residues. The CDR3 protein is CARDIYEQYF. Here the CDR3 DNA reads TGTGCCAGGGATATTTACGAGCAGTACTTC.

The sample holds many counts of this clonotype. The chain couples TRBV29-1 to TRBJ1-1, with TRBD1 as a possible D gene (5 bases). Deletions cut 5 bases from V and 7 bases from J, with 14 bases between. Per the germline V gene, CDR1 is SQVTM and CDR2 is ANQGSEA. The CDR3 sequence is 12 residues long. CDR3 amino acids: CSVTPGPLEAFF. CDR3 coding DNA: TGCAGCGTTACGCCGGGACCCCTTGAAGCTTTCTTT.

There are many counts of this clonotype. The chain recombines TRBV20-1 with TRBJ1-5; D is perhaps TRBD1 (6 bases). V lost 6 bases, J lost 2 bases, and 17 bases lay in between. This CDR3 has 15 residues. Germline CDR1 and CDR2: DFQATT and SNEGSKA (reference sequence). The CDR3 sequence is CSAPEIGGGNQPQHF. CDR3 sequence (DNA): TGCAGTGCCCCAGAGATAGGGGGTGGCAATCAGCCCCAGCATTTT.

In this sample, this clonotype turned up a few times. The chain employs TRBV28 and TRBJ2-7; 13 nucleotides align to TRBD2. With 3 bases clipped from V and 3 bases from J, the junction kept 8 bases outside the gene matches. CDR3 length equals 17 residues. Germline loops: CDR1 MDHEN, CDR2 SYDVKM. Here the CDR3 DNA reads TGTGCCAGCAGTTTGTCGGGACTAGCGGGAACTAACTACGAGCAGTACTTC. Translation: CASSLSGLAGTNYEQYF. Full variable domain (rest looked up from reference TRBV28 and TRBJ2-7): DVKVTQSSRYLVKRTGEKVFLECVQDMDHENMFWYRQDPGLGLRLIYFSYDVKMKEKGDIPEGYSVSREKKERFSLILESASTNQTSMYLCASSLSGLAGTNYEQYFGPGTRLTVT.

This clonotype showed up many times. J is TRBJ2-1 and V is TRBV12-3 or TRBV12-4, with a possible D match to TRBD2 (6 bases). This CDR3 is 17 amino acids long. V gave up 3 bases and J gave up 5 bases, with 20 bases separating them. CDR3 nucleotide sequence: TGTGCCAGCAGTTTGCCCCCGGAGGGTCGGCCCCACAATGAGCAGTTCTTC. It yields the protein CASSLPPEGRPHNEQFF.

This clonotype was seen at least ten times. This sequence joins TRBV20-1 and TRBJ2-3, with 8 bases identical to TRBD2. The junction had 4 bases not matched to a gene; V was cut back by 5 bases and J by 0 bases. Germline V lookup: CDR1 DFQATT, CDR2 SNEGSKA (reference sequence). This CDR3 is 14 amino acids long. The CDR3 coding sequence is TGCAGTGCTTGGGGCGGGGGGAGCACAGATACGCAGTATTTT. It codes for CSAWGGGSTDTQYF.

This clonotype was picked up many times. The chain is built from TRBV28 and TRBJ2-7; 11 bases are a match to TRBD2. After removal of 3 bases from V and 3 bases from J, the junction contained 10 bases not matched to a gene. CDR1 and CDR2 from the germline V gene are MDHEN and SYDVKM. The CDR3 loop spans 17 amino acids. The CDR3 reads CASSFRASGRLRYEQYF. The CDR3 nucleotides are TGTGCCAGCAGTTTTAGGGCTAGCGGGAGGCTTCGCTACGAGCAGTACTTC.

The rearrangement uses TRBV20-1 and TRBJ1-4; the D is unclear. This CDR3 is 11 amino acids long. V was pared by 1 base and J by 8 bases, with 5 bases between. Germline V gene sequence: CDR1 DFQATT, CDR2 SNEGSKA (reference sequence). CDR3 loop: CSARVLEKLFF. The CDR3 DNA sequence: TGCAGTGCTAGAGTTCTCGAAAAACTGTTTTTT.

The rearrangement uses TRBV20-1 and TRBJ2-5; 13 bases agree with TRBD2. The trim removed 3 bases at V and 4 bases at J, leaving 5 bases unmatched. Germline CDR1 is DFQATT and CDR2 is SNEGSKA (reference sequence). The CDR3 is 15 residues long. CDR3 coding DNA: TGCAGTGCTAGCCCCGGGACTAGCGGGACAGAGACCCAGTACTTC. This translates into CSASPGTSGTETQYF.

CDR3: CASSLEVSGSRKQYF. In DNA, the CDR3 is TGTGCCAGCAGCTTAGAAGTAAGCGGGAGTCGTAAACAGTACTTC. J is TRBJ2-7 and V is TRBV11-2; 8 nucleotides align to TRBD2. Germline trimming cut 0 bases from V and 10 bases from J; bases unmatched to any gene: 11. The CDR3 totals 15 residues. Germline CDR1 is SGHAT and CDR2 is FQNNGV.

In DNA form, the CDR3 reads TGTGCCAGCAGCAAATCCGGCGCAGGGTGGGGCTACGAGCAGTACTTC. Protein product: CASSKSGAGWGYEQYF. The J gene is TRBJ2-7, the V gene TRBV7-6, with D possibly matching TRBD1 (5 bases). Germline-derived CDR1 and CDR2 are SGHVS and FNYEAQ. V gave up 5 bases and J gave up 3 bases, with 20 bases separating them. This CDR3 comprises 16 residues.

V gene TRBV30 combines with J gene TRBJ2-3; a weak D match, TRBD1 (6 bases). The germline CDR1 and CDR2 sequences are GTSNPN and SVGIG (reference sequence). The CDR3 spans 16 residues. Deletions cut 2 bases from V and 4 bases from J, with 19 bases between. The CDR3 DNA reads TGTGCCTGGAGTTTCCACAACAGGGTTGGGGCAGATACGCAGTATTTT. Amino acids: CAWSFHNRVGADTQYF.

This clonotype was counted many times. The genes are TRBV7-8 and TRBJ1-1; D uncertain. CDR1 and CDR2 (germline): SGHVS, FQNEAQ. The V end was cut by 1 base, the J end by 4 bases, with 13 bases between. CDR3 length: 15 amino acids. The CDR3 loop reads CASSLEHSGSTEAFF. DNA for the CDR3: TGTGCCAGCAGCTTAGAGCATAGTGGGAGCACTGAAGCTTTCTTT.

The chain links TRBV20-1 to TRBJ1-1, with D maybe TRBD1 (5 bases). The germline V gene encodes CDR1 DFQATT and CDR2 SNEGSKA (reference sequence). Trimming took off 5 bases at V and 6 bases at J, with 16 bases between the two ends. The CDR3 sequence is 13 residues long. The CDR3, as DNA: TGCAGTGCTGTGAAGGGACGGGAACCTGAAGCTTTCTTT. Its translation is CSAVKGREPEAFF.

This clonotype showed up many times. This chain joins TRBV28 and TRBJ2-3; 15 bases are shared with TRBD2. V was clipped by 4 bases and J by 1 base; unmatched bases: 6. Looked up from germline, CDR1 is MDHEN and CDR2 is SYDVKM. The CDR3 is made up of 18 amino acids. CDR3: CASSSGLAGGGGTDTQYF. The CDR3 bases are TGTGCCAGCAGTTCGGGACTAGCGGGGGGAGGAGGCACAGATACGCAGTATTTT.

V is TRBV28 and J is TRBJ2-4; D perhaps matches TRBD1 (6 bases). The germline CDR1 and CDR2 sequences are MDHEN and SYDVKM. V dropped 3 bases and J dropped 2 bases, with 8 bases sitting between them. The length of the CDR3 is 14 residues. In nucleotides, the CDR3 is TGTGCCAGCAGTTTTGGGGGCTCCAAAAACATTCAGTACTTC. It specifies CASSFGGSKNIQYF.

The CDR3 DNA is TGCGCCAGCAGCTTGGAACCAGTTTTCTATGGCTACACCTTC. This translates into CASSLEPVFYGYTF. This rearrangement joins TRBV5-1 to TRBJ1-2, with D unclear. Germline CDR1 is SGHRS and CDR2 is YFSETQ. V shed 0 bases and J shed 4 bases, with 10 bases lying between them. This CDR3 is 14 amino acids long.

At least ten counts were recorded for this clonotype. The genes are TRBV5-6 and TRBJ2-4; no reliable D call. The V end lost 4 bases, the J end lost 5 bases, and 10 bases lay between the germline ends. Germline V gene lookup returns CDR1 SGHDT and CDR2 YYEEEE. This CDR3 region has 13 residues. CDR3 DNA: TGTGCCAGCAGCCCGCGGACCCAAAACATTCAGTACTTC. Translated, it gives CASSPRTQNIQYF.

This clonotype was seen more than once but under ten times. The chain couples TRBV10-3 to TRBJ2-3, with TRBD1 matching 9 bases. The V and J ends lost 3 bases and 5 bases, in that order; junction bases with no gene match: 9. The germline CDR1 and CDR2 sequences are ENHRY and SYGVKD. The CDR3 contains 16 residues. CDR3 sequence: CAISDSTGGVVDTQYF. The CDR3 DNA is TGTGCCATCAGTGACAGTACAGGGGGCGTTGTAGATACGCAGTATTTT.

The genes are TRBV4-3 and TRBJ2-3, with D maybe TRBD2 (6 bases). The V end was cut by 1 base, the J end by 0 bases, with 8 bases between. Germline V gives CDR1 LGHNA, CDR2 YSLEER. There are 15 residues in the CDR3. The CDR3 nucleotides are TGCGCCAGCAGCCAAGGCGGGGTTAGCACAGATACGCAGTATTTT. Protein: CASSQGGVSTDTQYF.

V is TRBV2 and J is TRBJ2-5; tentative D call: TRBD1 (6 bases). This CDR3 has 14 amino acids. The germline V gene has CDR1 SNHLY and CDR2 FYNNEI. Trimming removed 5 bases at V and 0 bases at J, with 10 bases between. This CDR3 reads CASSYGQYQETQYF. DNA of the CDR3: TGTGCCAGCAGTTATGGACAGTACCAAGAGACCCAGTACTTC.

This clonotype was found many times. The V and J genes are TRBV10-3 and TRBJ2-2; no definite D call. CDR3 length equals 14 residues. V was pared by 1 base and J by 1 base, with 4 bases between. Germline-derived CDR1 and CDR2 are ENHRY and SYGVKD. CDR3 sequence: CAISEYLNTGELFF. The DNA for the CDR3 is TGTGCCATCAGTGAGTATCTGAACACCGGGGAGCTGTTTTTT.